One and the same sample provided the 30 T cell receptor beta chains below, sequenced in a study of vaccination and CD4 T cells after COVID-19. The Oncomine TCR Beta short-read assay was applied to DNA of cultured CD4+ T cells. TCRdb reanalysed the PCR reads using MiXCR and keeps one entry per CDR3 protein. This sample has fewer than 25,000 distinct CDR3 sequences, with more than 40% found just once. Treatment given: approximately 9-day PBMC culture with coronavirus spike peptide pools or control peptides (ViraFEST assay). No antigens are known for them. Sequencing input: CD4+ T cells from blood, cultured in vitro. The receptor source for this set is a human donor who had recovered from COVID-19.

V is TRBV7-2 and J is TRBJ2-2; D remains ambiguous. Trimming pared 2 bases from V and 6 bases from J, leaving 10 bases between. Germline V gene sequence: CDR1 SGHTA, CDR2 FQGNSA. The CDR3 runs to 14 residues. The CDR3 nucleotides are TGTGCCAGCAGCTTACGCGCTAGGTCCGGGGAGCTGTTTTTT. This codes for CASSLRARSGELFF. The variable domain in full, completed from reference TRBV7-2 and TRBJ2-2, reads GAGVSQSPSNKVTEKGKDVELRCDPISGHTALYWYRQSLGQGLEFLIYFQGNSAPDKSGLPSDRFSAERTGGSVSTLTIQRTQQEDSAVYLCASSLRARSGELFFGEGSRLTVL.

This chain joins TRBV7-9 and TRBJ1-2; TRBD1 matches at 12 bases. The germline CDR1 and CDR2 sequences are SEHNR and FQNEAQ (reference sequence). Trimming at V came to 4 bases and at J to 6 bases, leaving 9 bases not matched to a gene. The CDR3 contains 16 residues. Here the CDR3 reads CASSSRGDRGRNGYTF. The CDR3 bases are TGTGCCAGCAGCTCGCGCGGGGACAGGGGGCGTAATGGCTACACCTTC.

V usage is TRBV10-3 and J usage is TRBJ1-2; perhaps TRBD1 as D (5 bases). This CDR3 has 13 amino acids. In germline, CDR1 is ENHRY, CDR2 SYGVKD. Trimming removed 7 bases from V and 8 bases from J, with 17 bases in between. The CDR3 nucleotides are TGTGCCATCAACGAGATGGGACCTAGCGGCTACACCTTC. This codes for CAINEMGPSGYTF.

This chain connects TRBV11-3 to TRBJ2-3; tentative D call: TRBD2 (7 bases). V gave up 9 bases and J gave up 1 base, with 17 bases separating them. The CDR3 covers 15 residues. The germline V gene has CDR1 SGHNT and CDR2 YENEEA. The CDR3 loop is CASTAGGQRTDTQYF. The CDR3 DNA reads TGTGCCAGTACCGCCGGGGGGCAGCGCACAGATACGCAGTATTTT.

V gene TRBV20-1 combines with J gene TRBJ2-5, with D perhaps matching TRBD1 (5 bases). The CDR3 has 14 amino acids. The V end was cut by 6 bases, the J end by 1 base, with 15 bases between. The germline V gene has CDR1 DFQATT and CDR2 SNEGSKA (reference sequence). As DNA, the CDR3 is TGCAGTGCGTACCGACGGCAGGGCCAAGAGACCCAGTACTTC. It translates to CSAYRRQGQETQYF.

This CDR3 is CAWSPRAASNTEAFF. The CDR3 nucleotides read TGTGCCTGGAGTCCCCGTGCCGCTTCGAACACTGAAGCTTTCTTT. The J gene is TRBJ1-1, the V gene TRBV30; D is unclear. This CDR3 is built from 15 residues. In germline, CDR1 is GTSNPN, CDR2 SVGIG (reference sequence). The ends were cut back, 2 bases at V and 1 base at J, with 14 bases in the middle. The whole variable domain, filled in from reference TRBV30 and TRBJ1-1, reads SQTIHQWPATLVQPVGSPLSLECTVEGTSNPNLYWYRQAAGRGLQLLFYSVGIGQISSEVPQNLSASRPQDRQFILSSKKLLLSDSGFYLCAWSPRAASNTEAFFGQGTRLTVV.

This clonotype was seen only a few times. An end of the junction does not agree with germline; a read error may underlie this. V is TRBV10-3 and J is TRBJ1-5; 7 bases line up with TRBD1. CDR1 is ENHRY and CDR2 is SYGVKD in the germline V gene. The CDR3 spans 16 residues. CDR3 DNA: TGTGCCAGCAGTTCGGGCAGGGGGTATAGCAATCAGCCCCAGCATTTT. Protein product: CASSSGRGYSNQPQHF.

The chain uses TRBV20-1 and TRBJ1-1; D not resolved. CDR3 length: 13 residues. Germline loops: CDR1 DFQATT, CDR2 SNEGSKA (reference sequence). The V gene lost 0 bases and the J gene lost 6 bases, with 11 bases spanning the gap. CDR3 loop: CSARDRRAAEAFF. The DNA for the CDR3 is TGCAGTGCTAGAGATCGGAGGGCGGCTGAAGCTTTCTTT.

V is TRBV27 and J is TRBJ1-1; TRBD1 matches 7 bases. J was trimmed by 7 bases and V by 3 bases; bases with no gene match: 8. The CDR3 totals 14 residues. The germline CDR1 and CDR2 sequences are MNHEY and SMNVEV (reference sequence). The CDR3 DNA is TGTGCCAGCAGTTTGGGGATCGGGACAGTTGAAGCTTTCTTT. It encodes CASSLGIGTVEAFF.

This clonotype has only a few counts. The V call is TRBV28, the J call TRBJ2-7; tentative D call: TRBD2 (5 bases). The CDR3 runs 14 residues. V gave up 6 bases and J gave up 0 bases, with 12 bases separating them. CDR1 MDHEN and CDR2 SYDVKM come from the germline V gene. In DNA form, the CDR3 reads TGTGCCAGCAGCCTGACTGGGAGCTCCTACGAGCAGTACTTC. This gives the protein CASSLTGSSYEQYF. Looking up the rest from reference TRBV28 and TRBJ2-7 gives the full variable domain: DVKVTQSSRYLVKRTGEKVFLECVQDMDHENMFWYRQDPGLGLRLIYFSYDVKMKEKGDIPEGYSVSREKKERFSLILESASTNQTSMYLCASSLTGSSYEQYFGPGTRLTVT.

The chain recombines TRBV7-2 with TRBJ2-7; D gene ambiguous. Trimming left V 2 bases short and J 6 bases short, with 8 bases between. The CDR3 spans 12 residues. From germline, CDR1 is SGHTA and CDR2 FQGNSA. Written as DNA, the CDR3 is TGTGCCAGCAGCTTACCCGCTGGCGAGCAGTACTTC. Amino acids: CASSLPAGEQYF. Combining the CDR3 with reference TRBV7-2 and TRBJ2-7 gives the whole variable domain GAGVSQSPSNKVTEKGKDVELRCDPISGHTALYWYRQSLGQGLEFLIYFQGNSAPDKSGLPSDRFSAERTGGSVSTLTIQRTQQEDSAVYLCASSLPAGEQYFGPGTRLTVT.

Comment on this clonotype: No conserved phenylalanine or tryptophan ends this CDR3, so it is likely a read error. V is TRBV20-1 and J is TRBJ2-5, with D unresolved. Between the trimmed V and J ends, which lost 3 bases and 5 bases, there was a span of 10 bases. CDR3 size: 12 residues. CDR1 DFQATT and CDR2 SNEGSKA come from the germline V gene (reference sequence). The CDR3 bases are TGCAGTGCTAGCCCCGTTTGGGAGACCCAGTACTTA. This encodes CSASPVWETQYL.

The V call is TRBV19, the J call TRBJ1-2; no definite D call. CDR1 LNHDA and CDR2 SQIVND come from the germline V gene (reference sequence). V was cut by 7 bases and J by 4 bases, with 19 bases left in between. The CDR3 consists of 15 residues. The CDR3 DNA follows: TGTGCCAGTAAGCCCCAGGTCGGAGGGTCCTATGGCTACACCTTC. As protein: CASKPQVGGSYGYTF.

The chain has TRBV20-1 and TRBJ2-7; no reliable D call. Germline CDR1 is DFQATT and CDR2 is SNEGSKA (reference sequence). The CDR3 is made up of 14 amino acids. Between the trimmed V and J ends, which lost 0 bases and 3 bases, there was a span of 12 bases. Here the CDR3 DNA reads TGCAGTGCTAGAGATCATCACAGTGACTACGAGCAGTACTTC. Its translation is CSARDHHSDYEQYF.

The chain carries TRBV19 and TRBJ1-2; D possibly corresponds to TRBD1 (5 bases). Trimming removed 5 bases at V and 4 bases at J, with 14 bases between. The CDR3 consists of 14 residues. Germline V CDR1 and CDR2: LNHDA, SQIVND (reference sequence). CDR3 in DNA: TGTGCCAGTAGTCCCCGAGGACACCGCTATGGCTACACCTTC. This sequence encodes CASSPRGHRYGYTF.

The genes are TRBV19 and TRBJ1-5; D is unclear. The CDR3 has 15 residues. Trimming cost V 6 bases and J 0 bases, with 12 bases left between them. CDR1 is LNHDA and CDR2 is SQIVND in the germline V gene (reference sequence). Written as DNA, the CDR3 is TGTGCCAGTAGGAAGACACACCATAGCAATCAGCCCCAGCATTTT. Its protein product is CASRKTHHSNQPQHF.

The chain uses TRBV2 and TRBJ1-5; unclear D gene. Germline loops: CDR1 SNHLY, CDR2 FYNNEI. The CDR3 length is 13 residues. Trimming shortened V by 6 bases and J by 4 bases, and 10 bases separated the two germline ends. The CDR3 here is CASRSRRNQPQHF. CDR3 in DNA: TGTGCCAGCAGGTCCAGGAGAAATCAGCCCCAGCATTTT.

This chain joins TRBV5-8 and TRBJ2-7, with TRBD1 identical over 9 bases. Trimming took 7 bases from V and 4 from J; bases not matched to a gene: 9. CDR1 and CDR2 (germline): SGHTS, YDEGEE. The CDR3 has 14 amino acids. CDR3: CASDLGGQGYEQYF. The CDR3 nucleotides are TGTGCCAGCGACTTGGGGGGACAGGGTTACGAGCAGTACTTC.

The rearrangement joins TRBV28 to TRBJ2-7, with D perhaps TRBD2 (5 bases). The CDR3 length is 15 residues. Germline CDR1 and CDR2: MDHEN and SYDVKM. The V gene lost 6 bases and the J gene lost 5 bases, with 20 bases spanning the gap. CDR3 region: CASSSAGISPNEQYF. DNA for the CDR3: TGTGCCAGCAGCTCCGCCGGGATAAGTCCAAACGAGCAGTACTTC.

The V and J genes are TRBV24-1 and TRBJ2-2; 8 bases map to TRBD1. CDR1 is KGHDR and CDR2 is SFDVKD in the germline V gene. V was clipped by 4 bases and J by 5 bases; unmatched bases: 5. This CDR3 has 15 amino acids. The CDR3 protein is CATSDPGTGTGELFF. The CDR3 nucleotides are TGTGCCACCAGTGACCCCGGGACAGGAACCGGGGAGCTGTTTTTT.

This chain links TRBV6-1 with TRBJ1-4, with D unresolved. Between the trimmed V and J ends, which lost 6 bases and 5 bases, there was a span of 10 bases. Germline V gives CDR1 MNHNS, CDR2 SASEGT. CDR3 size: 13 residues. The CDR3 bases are TGTGCCAGCAGGGGGTGGATCAATGAAAAACTGTTTTTT. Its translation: CASRGWINEKLFF.

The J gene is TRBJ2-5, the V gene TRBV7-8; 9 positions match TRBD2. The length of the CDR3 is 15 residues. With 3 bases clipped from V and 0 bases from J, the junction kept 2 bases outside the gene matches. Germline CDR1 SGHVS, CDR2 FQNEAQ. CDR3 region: CASSFRLADQETQYF. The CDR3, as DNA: TGTGCCAGCAGCTTCCGACTAGCGGACCAAGAGACCCAGTACTTC.

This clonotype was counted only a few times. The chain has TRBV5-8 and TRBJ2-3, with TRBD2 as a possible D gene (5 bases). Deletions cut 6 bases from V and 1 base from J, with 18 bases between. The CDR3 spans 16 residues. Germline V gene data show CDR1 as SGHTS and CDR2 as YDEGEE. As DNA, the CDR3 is TGTGCCAGCACCACCCTTCGGGGTATGGGCACAGATACGCAGTATTTT. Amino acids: CASTTLRGMGTDTQYF.

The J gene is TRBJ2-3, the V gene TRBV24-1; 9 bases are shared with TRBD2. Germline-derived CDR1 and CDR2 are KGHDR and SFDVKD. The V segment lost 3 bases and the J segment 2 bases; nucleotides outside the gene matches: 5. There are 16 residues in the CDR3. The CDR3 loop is CATSDPGTSSTDTQYF. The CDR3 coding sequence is TGTGCCACCAGTGATCCCGGGACTAGCTCCACAGATACGCAGTATTTT.

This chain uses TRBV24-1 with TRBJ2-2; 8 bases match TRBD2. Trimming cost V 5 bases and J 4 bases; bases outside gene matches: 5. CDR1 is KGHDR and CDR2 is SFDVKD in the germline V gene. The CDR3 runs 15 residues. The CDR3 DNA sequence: TGTGCCACCAGTGCTGGGCTAGCGGGCACCGGGGAGCTGTTTTTT. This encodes CATSAGLAGTGELFF.

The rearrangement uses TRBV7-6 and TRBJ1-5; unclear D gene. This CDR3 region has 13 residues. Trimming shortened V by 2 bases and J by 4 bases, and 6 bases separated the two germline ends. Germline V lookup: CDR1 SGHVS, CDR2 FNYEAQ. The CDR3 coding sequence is TGTGCCAGCAGCTTATCGGAAAATCAGCCCCAGCATTTT. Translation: CASSLSENQPQHF.

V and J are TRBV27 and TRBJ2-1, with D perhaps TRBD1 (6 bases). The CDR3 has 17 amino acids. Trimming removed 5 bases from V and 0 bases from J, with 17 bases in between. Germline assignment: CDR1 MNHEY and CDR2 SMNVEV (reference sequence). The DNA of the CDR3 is TGTGCCAGCAGTAGAAAACTGGGGGCCAGCTCCTACAATGAGCAGTTCTTC. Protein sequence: CASSRKLGASSYNEQFF.

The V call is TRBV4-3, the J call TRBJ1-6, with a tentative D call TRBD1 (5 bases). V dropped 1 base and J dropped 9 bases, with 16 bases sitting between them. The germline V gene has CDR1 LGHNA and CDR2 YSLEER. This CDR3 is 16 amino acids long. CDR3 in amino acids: CASSQGDSSAGSPLHF. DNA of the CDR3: TGCGCCAGCAGCCAAGGAGACAGTTCGGCCGGTTCACCCCTCCACTTT.

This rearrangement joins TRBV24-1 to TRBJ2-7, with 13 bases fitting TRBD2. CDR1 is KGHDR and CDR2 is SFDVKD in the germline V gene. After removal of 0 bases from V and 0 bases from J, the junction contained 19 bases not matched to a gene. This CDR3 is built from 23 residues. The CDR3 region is CATSDLQTQLAGGPVQSSYEQYF. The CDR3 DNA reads TGTGCCACCAGTGATTTGCAAACACAACTAGCGGGGGGGCCGGTGCAAAGCTCCTACGAGCAGTACTTC.

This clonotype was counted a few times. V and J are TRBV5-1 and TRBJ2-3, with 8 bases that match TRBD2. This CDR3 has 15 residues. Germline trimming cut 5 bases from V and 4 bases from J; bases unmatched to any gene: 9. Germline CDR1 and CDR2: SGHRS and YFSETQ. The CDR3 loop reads CASSQAGDWADTQYF. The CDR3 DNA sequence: TGCGCCAGCAGTCAAGCGGGAGATTGGGCAGATACGCAGTATTTT.